A selection of T cell receptor beta chains follows, all from one sample in a study of blood T cell repertoires in COVID-19. Assay used: immunoSEQ multiplex PCR; TCRdb lists only in-frame clones, some missing. The profile shows some 210,000 clones, around 92% of them singletons. Sample: peripheral blood. These receptors were taken from a man aged 25-40 years with acute or convalescent COVID-19. Both conserved end residues are part of each CDR3. D genes are given only for firm matches. Only some rows state a clone size, as once, few, many or a class for expanded clones.

>TRBV28|.|TRBJ2-3|.
TGTGCCAGCAGTTTGCGGGGACCTCCGGGACAGACGCAGTATTTT
CASSLRGPPGQTQYF
>TRBV6-5|.|TRBJ1-2|.
TGTGCCAGCACCCTAGAGTGGGGCAGCATGGGTGGCTACACCTTC
CASTLEWGSMGGYTF
>TRBV18|.|TRBJ1-1|.
TGTGCCAGTCTAAACCTTCGCGGCACTGAAGCTTTCTTT
CASLNLRGTEAFF
>TRBV30|TRBD1|TRBJ1-6|.
TGTGCCTGGAAAACCGGGACAGGGTCCGGCCGTTCACCCCTCCACTTT
CAWKTGTGSGRSPLHF
>TRBV6-5|TRBD1|TRBJ2-4|.
TGTGCCAGCAATGGACGGGACAGAAACATTCAGTACTTC
CASNGRDRNIQYF
>TRBV6-5|TRBD1|TRBJ1-3|.
TGTGCCAGCAGTTACTCGGACAGGACCTCTGGAAACACCATATATTTT
CASSYSDRTSGNTIYF
>TRBV6-2/TRBV6-3|.|TRBJ2-1|.
TGTGCCAGCAGCCCCTCGGGGGTTCCCAGCAATGAGCAGTTCTTC
CASSPSGVPSNEQFF
>TRBV5-6|.|TRBJ2-3|.
TGTGCCAGCAACAGGGAAAACACAGATACGCAGTATTTT
CASNRENTDTQYF
>TRBV28|.|TRBJ1-2|.
TGTGCCAGCAGTGACGGGATCCTTCGGGGCTACACCTTC
CASSDGILRGYTF
>TRBV5-4|.|TRBJ1-4|.
TGTGCCAGCAGCCCCCGGGGAAGCGGTGAAAAACTGTTTTTT
CASSPRGSGEKLFF
>TRBV19|TRBD2|TRBJ2-7|.
TGTGCCAGTAGTATAGTAGGGACTAGCGGGAGGATTCAGCAGTACTTC
CASSIVGTSGRIQQYF
>TRBV10-2|TRBD2|TRBJ2-5|.
TGCGCCACCAGGACTAGCGGGAGACAAGAGACCCAGTACTTC
CATRTSGRQETQYF
>TRBV2|TRBD1|TRBJ2-7|.
TGTGCCAGCAGTGCGCCTAGATACGGGGACAGGGCCGACGAGCAGTACTTC
CASSAPRYGDRADEQYF
>TRBV28|.|TRBJ1-6|.
TGTGCCAGCAGATGGGCTATTTATAATTCACCCCTCCACTTT
CASRWAIYNSPLHF
>TRBV30|.|TRBJ1-6|.
TGTGCCTGTCAAGCGGGGGGGCTTTGGAATTCACCCCTCCACTTT
CACQAGGLWNSPLHF
>TRBV6-4|TRBD1|TRBJ1-5|.
TGTGCCAGCAGTGCACAGGGGGGGCGCAATCAGCCCCAGCATTTT
CASSAQGGRNQPQHF
>TRBV30|TRBD1|TRBJ1-5|.
TGTGCCTGGGGACAGGGTATCGGTAATAGTCAGCCCCAGCATTTT
CAWGQGIGNSQPQHF
>TRBV29-1|.|TRBJ2-7|once
TGCAGCGCCACGGACTGGGGAAACGAGCAGTACTTC
CSATDWGNEQYF
>TRBV7-9|TRBD2|TRBJ2-3|.
TGTGCCAGCAGGGCGACTAGCGGGAGCACAGATACGCAGTATTTT
CASRATSGSTDTQYF
>TRBV6-6|.|TRBJ1-5|.
TGTGCCAGCAGACCGACAGACCATAGCAATCAGCCCCAGCATTTT
CASRPTDHSNQPQHF
>TRBV19|.|TRBJ1-1|.
TGTGCCAGTAGTATGGGGAGGAACACTGAAGCTTTCTTT
CASSMGRNTEAFF
>TRBV5-1|TRBD1|TRBJ1-6|.
TGCGCCAGCAGTTCGGGACAGGGGAATTCACCCCTCCACTTT
CASSSGQGNSPLHF
>TRBV5-1|TRBD2|TRBJ2-3|.
TGCGCCAGCAGCTTGGTCGGCGGGAGTGACACAGATACGCAGTATTTT
CASSLVGGSDTDTQYF
>TRBV7-9|TRBD2|TRBJ2-7|.
TGTGCCAGCAGCTCTAGCGGGACCTACGAGCAGTACTTC
CASSSSGTYEQYF
>TRBV23-1|TRBD1|TRBJ1-1|.
TGCGCCACCTCGACAGGGGTCACTGAAGCTTTCTTT
CATSTGVTEAFF
>TRBV11-2|.|TRBJ1-5|.
TGTGCCAGCAGCCCTGGCAGGGGACAGCCCCAGCATTTT
CASSPGRGQPQHF
>TRBV5-4|TRBD1|TRBJ1-2|once
TGTGCCAGCAGCCGACAGGGTACCTATGGCTACACCTTC
CASSRQGTYGYTF
>TRBV25-1|.|TRBJ2-1|.
TGTGCCAGCAGTGACCGACAGGCCTACAATGAGCAGTTCTTC
CASSDRQAYNEQFF
>TRBV15|.|TRBJ2-1|medium-sized
TGTGCCACCAGCAGCAACCGACACCTCAATGAGCAGTTCTTC
CATSSNRHLNEQFF
>TRBV28|.|TRBJ1-2|.
TGTGCCAGCGAGACTTTCGGGACAACCAACTATGGCTACACCTTC
CASETFGTTNYGYTF